This T cell receptor (beta chain) derives from a study of T cells and copy number aberrations in small-cell lung cancer (dated by TCRdb to the early 2020s). In terms of the full investigation: TCR repertoire sequencing was paired with whole-exome sequencing of the same tumor regions to relate T cell metrics to mutations and copy number aberrations. Tumor TCR data existed for around 17 patients, while 14 patients had TCR data covering both tumor and normal tissue. Overall study outcomes, separate from this receptor: Tumors had lower T-cell density, richness and clonality than adjacent lung tissue, though the difference in density was not significant. All specimens consisted of formalin-fixed paraffin-embedded tissue, which is known to introduce sequencing artifacts. The study was limited by a small sample size because surgical resection is uncommon in small-cell lung cancer, and the findings require validation.

TCR-beta CDR3 regions were amplified from genomic DNA with the immunoSEQ hsTCRB Kit using multiplexed V- and J-gene primers. Unique DNA barcodes were added in a second PCR, and samples were pooled together with a negative and a positive control. An Illumina MiSeq running a 150-cycle paired-end protocol was used to sequence the pooled TCR-beta libraries. The paper's processing steps were these. Adaptive Biotechnologies processed the raw sequencing data and produced a report containing normalized, annotated TCR-beta repertoires. To compute T-cell density, TCR-beta templates were normalized to usable DNA, with usable DNA estimated through amplification of housekeeping genes. Clonality was defined as 1 minus Pielou's evenness, while richness was a count of unique rearrangements. This immuneACCESS table, as held by TCRdb, lists in-frame sequences with V and J called but not all clones. Of the missing ones, under half trace to an unresolved V gene in checked studies; the others have no known cause. V, J and clone size were drawn from that table, and D and trimming were deduced from the DNA. The sample table shows a few thousand clones, and approximately 80% are seen once. The top ten clones comprise 8.8% of the sample.

About this clone: The clone's antigen remains unknown. No clone much larger than this one lies a single base away; base qualities are absent.

The donors were limited-stage small-cell lung cancer patients who had surgical resection in Hangzhou, China, between about 2008 and 2021. All donors had upfront surgery without preoperative chemotherapy or radiotherapy, and none received immunotherapy before or after surgery. All 20 or so patients in the sequenced cohort were identified as smokers or heavy second-hand smokers. Adjacent normal lung was collected at least 2 cm from the tumor margin and was morphologically confirmed by two pathologists to be free of malignant cells. To characterize T cell repertoire heterogeneity, the study applied multi-region TCR-beta sequencing to resected limited-stage small-cell lung cancers and to tumor-adjacent lung tissue. The AllPrep DNA/RNA FFPE Kit (Qiagen) was used to extract genomic DNA from FFPE tissue. The germline V gene (reference sequence) gives CDR1 as SEHNR and CDR2 as FQNEAQ. V and J are trimmed by 3 bases and 7 bases, and the gene matches miss 8 bases of the junction. The CDR3 measures 14 amino acids from cysteine to phenylalanine. CDR3 DNA only is kept here, 42 bases in frame from base 1.

The chain is encoded by TRBV7-9 joined to TRBJ2-7, and TRBD1 matches 8 of the central bases. Sequencing was done on a sample of normal tissue next to the tumor. This receptor was obtained from a woman aged 55-70 years with small cell lung cancer. This receptor carries the CDR3 CASSFLTGAGEQYF. The DNA reads TGTGCCAGCAGCTTTCTGACAGGGGCGGGGGAGCAGTACTTC.